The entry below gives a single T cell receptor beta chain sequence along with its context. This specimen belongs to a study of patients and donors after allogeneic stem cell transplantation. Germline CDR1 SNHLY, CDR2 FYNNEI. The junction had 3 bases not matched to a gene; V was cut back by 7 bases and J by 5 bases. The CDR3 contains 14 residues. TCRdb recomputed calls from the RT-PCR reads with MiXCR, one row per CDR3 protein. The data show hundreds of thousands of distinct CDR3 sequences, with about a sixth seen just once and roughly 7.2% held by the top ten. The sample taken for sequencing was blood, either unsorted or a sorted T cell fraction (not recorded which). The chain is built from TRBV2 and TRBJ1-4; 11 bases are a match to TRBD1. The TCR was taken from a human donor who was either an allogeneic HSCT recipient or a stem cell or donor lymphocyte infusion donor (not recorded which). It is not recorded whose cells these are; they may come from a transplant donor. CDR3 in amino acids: CASMRDRGNEKLFF. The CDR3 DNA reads TGTGCCAGCATGAGGGACAGGGGGAATGAAAAACTGTTTTTT.